Each of the 17 T cell receptor beta chains below was sequenced from the same sample in a study of T cells in women clearing cervical HPV infection. Clones were sequenced by immunoSEQ multiplex PCR, and TCRdb holds only the in-frame ones, with some missing. The table lists about 31,000 clones, with approximately 4.5% in the top ten. Input material: blood buffy coat. The receptors were gathered from a woman between 18 and 69 years old with a cervical HPV16 infection that either progressed to CIN3+ or cleared (not recorded which).

A word on this clone: The read ends 3 residues before the CDR3 terminus; that terminus is restored from the germline J gene. The gene calls are TRBV20-1 and TRBJ1-2; 9 nucleotides line up with TRBD1. The CDR3 runs to 13 residues. The germline V gene encodes CDR1 DFQATT and CDR2 SNEGSKA (reference sequence). Incomplete CDR3 DNA: TGCAGTGCTAGCCCAAGGGGACAGGGAGGC. Amino acid sequence: CSASPRGQGG. The full CDR3 reads CSASPRGQGGYTF.

In the case of this clone: The read terminates 3 residues ahead of where the CDR3 ends, so the germline J gene completes it. The V gene is TRBV30, the J gene TRBJ2-7; D is tentatively TRBD1 or TRBD2 (5 bases each). The CDR3 is 12 residues long. The V gene lost 3 bases and the J gene lost 4 bases, with 10 bases spanning the gap. From germline, CDR1 is GTSNPN and CDR2 SVGIG (reference sequence). The CDR3: CAWRRGLYEQYF. Incomplete CDR3 DNA: TGTGCCTGGAGGAGGGGATTGTACGAG.

Notes on this clone: The read stops 3 residues short of the end of the CDR3; the missing end is completed from the germline J gene. V is TRBV19 and J is TRBJ1-2, with 9 positions matching TRBD1. Germline V gene lookup returns CDR1 LNHDA and CDR2 SQIVND (reference sequence). The CDR3 is 13 residues long. The CDR3 DNA, read in part, is TGTGCCAGTAGTGTTCGGACAGGGGAGAGC. Its translation is CASSVRTGES. The whole CDR3 is CASSVRTGESYTF.

On this clone: The read terminates 3 residues before the CDR3 end, so the remaining end is supplied by the germline J gene. V and J are TRBV5-1 and TRBJ1-4; the D gene is possibly TRBD1 (5 bases). V lost 0 bases, J lost 4 bases, and 7 bases lay in between. The CDR3 has 14 amino acids. Germline V gives CDR1 SGHRS, CDR2 YFSETQ. CDR3 DNA (partial): TGCGCCAGCAGCTTGGGACAGTTTAATGAAAAA. It is translated as CASSLGQFNEK. From start to end, the CDR3 is CASSLGQFNEKLFF.

Remarks on this clone: The read terminates 3 residues before the CDR3 end, so the remaining end is supplied by the germline J gene. The V call is TRBV5-1, the J call TRBJ1-2; D unclear. Germline CDR1 reads SGHRS; CDR2 reads YFSETQ. The CDR3 sequence is 15 residues long. The part of the CDR3 DNA that was read is TGCGCCAGCAGTACACTAGCGGGAGGGCCAGATGAC. Translated: CASSTLAGGPDD. The whole CDR3 region reads CASSTLAGGPDDYTF. The whole variable domain, remainder taken from reference TRBV5-1 and TRBJ1-2, is KAGVTQTPRYLIKTRGQQVTLSCSPISGHRSVSWYQQTPGQGLQFLFEYFSETQRNKGNFPGRFSGRQFSNSRSEMNVSTLELGDSALYLCASSTLAGGPDDYTFGSGTRLTVV.

Points on this clone: The missing CDR3 end, 3 residues past where the read stops, is filled in from the germline J gene. The gene calls are TRBV5-4 and TRBJ1-3, with 7 bases fitting TRBD1. The CDR3 extends over 15 amino acids. Germline V gene lookup returns CDR1 SGHNT and CDR2 YYREEE (reference sequence). The junction had 5 bases not matched to a gene; V was cut back by 4 bases and J by 1 base. Incomplete CDR3 DNA: TGTGCCAGCAGCCGACAGGGATCTTCTGGAAACACC. It yields the protein CASSRQGSSGNT. The full CDR3 reads CASSRQGSSGNTIYF.

A note on this clone: The read falls 3 residues short of the CDR3 end, and the missing part is taken from the germline J gene. V usage is TRBV5-1 and J usage is TRBJ2-2; possible D gene TRBD1, 6 bases. Germline V gene lookup returns CDR1 SGHRS and CDR2 YFSETQ. This CDR3 spans 15 amino acids. Incomplete CDR3 DNA: TGCGCCAGCAGCTTGGTACAGGGTGGTAATTCACCG. Amino acids: CASSLVQGGNSP. The whole CDR3 is CASSLVQGGNSPLFF.

On this clone itself: Read data end 3 residues before the CDR3 end; the end is taken from the germline J gene. The chain couples TRBV19 to TRBJ2-3, with 9 bases aligning to TRBD1. This CDR3 region has 15 residues. The germline CDR1 and CDR2 sequences are LNHDA and SQIVND (reference sequence). CDR3 DNA (partial): TGTGCCAGTAGTACCGGGACAGGGAGTCGTCAGCCG. Its translation: CASSTGTGSRQP. The complete CDR3 reads CASSTGTGSRQPQYF.

Of note for this clone: The read finishes 3 residues shy of the CDR3 end, and the germline J gene is used to complete it. The V call is TRBV10-1, the J call TRBJ1-4, with D possibly TRBD1 on 5 matching bases. Trimming stripped 3 bases from V and 4 bases from J, with 12 bases between. The germline CDR1 and CDR2 sequences are WNHNN and SYGVQD (reference sequence). The CDR3 is made up of 15 amino acids. The part of the CDR3 DNA that was read is TGCGCCAGCAGTGATACGGACAAAGGTAATGAAAAA. Its translation: CASSDTDKGNEK. The whole CDR3 is CASSDTDKGNEKLFF.

Concerning this clone: The read terminates 3 residues ahead of where the CDR3 ends, so the germline J gene completes it. V usage is TRBV29-1 and J usage is TRBJ1-1; 7 bases fit TRBD1. The CDR3 is 13 residues long. CDR1 is SQVTM and CDR2 is ANQGSEA in the germline V gene. V was clipped by 7 bases and J by 0 bases; unmatched bases: 5. The CDR3 bases that were read are TGCAGCGCGGGACAGACCCTGAACACTGAA. It yields the protein CSAGQTLNTE. The entire CDR3 protein reads CSAGQTLNTEAFF. Full variable domain (rest looked up from reference TRBV29-1 and TRBJ1-1): SAVISQKPSRDICQRGTSLTIQCQVDSQVTMMFWYRQQPGQSLTLIATANQGSEATYESGFVIDKFPISRPNLTFSTLTVSNMSPEDSSIYLCSAGQTLNTEAFFGQGTRLTVV.

Notes on this clone: Sequencing ends 3 residues short of the CDR3 end; the germline J gene provides the rest. The chain is built from TRBV30 and TRBJ2-3; perhaps TRBD1 as D (7 bases). The CDR3 covers 15 residues. Germline V CDR1 and CDR2: GTSNPN, SVGIG (reference sequence). The DNA read from the CDR3 is TGTGCCTGGAGTGTACGGGGGCCCGGGGGACAGCCG. It encodes CAWSVRGPGGQP. The complete CDR3 reads CAWSVRGPGGQPQYF.

Details on this clone: The read halts 3 residues ahead of the CDR3 end, with the missing end drawn from the germline J gene. This rearrangement joins TRBV30 to TRBJ2-5, with 11 nucleotides matching TRBD2. Per the germline V gene, CDR1 is GTSNPN and CDR2 is SVGIG (reference sequence). The CDR3 consists of 16 residues. With 0 bases clipped from V and 5 bases from J, the junction kept 8 bases outside the gene matches. The CDR3 DNA, read in part, is TGTGCCTGGAGTGTAGCTAGCGGGAGGACTCGGGAGACC. It is translated as CAWSVASGRTRET. The full CDR3 sequence reads CAWSVASGRTRETQYF.

Concerning this clone itself: From the germline J gene comes the end of the CDR3, since the read stops 3 residues before it. The genes are TRBV30 and TRBJ2-2; 8 bases match TRBD2. CDR1 GTSNPN and CDR2 SVGIG come from the germline V gene (reference sequence). The CDR3 sequence is 12 residues long. The CDR3: CAWSWTGGRLFF. The sequenced CDR3 bases are TGTGCCTGGAGTTGGACGGGGGGGCGG.

On this clone: From the germline J gene comes the end of the CDR3, since the read stops 3 residues before it. The genes are TRBV7-8 and TRBJ1-5, with a possible D match to TRBD1 (6 bases). Germline V lookup: CDR1 SGHVS, CDR2 FQNEAQ. The CDR3 extends over 14 amino acids. V was shortened by 4 bases and J by 7 bases, with 14 bases between the two germline ends. The CDR3 here is CASSYRASEQPQHF. The sequenced part of the CDR3 DNA is TGTGCCAGCAGCTACAGGGCCTCAGAGCAGCCC.

Concerning this clone: The sequence runs out 3 residues before the end of the CDR3; the remainder is reconstructed from the germline J gene. The chain uses TRBV5-4 and TRBJ2-1; 10 nucleotides match TRBD2. The V and J ends lost 2 bases and 8 bases, in that order; junction bases with no gene match: 10. Germline V gives CDR1 SGHNT, CDR2 YYREEE (reference sequence). There are 16 residues in the CDR3. This CDR3 is CASSFGPSGSGDEQFF. CDR3 DNA, as far as it was read: TGTGCCAGCAGCTTCGGTCCTAGCGGGAGCGGGGATGAG.

About this clone itself: Sequence at one end of the junction differs from germline and may be a read error. Coverage ceases 3 residues before the CDR3 finishes, and the germline J gene fills in the end. The rearrangement uses TRBV4-2 and TRBJ1-4; a possible D gene is TRBD1 (6 bases). CDR3 length: 17 residues. Germline CDR1 reads LGHNA; CDR2 reads YNFKEQ. CDR3 residues: CASSQDRGGVTNEKLFF. The sequenced CDR3 bases are TGCGCCAGCAGCCAAGATAGGGGGGGCGTCACTAATGAAAAA.

Details on this clone: Read sequence stops 3 residues before the CDR3 end, and the germline J gene provides the missing end. The genes are TRBV6-1 and TRBJ2-1, with 9 bases lining up with TRBD2. With V trimmed by 1 base and J by 9 bases, 4 bases remained unmatched. The CDR3 extends over 14 amino acids. The V gene's germline CDR1 is MNHNS and CDR2 SASEGT. CDR3 DNA (partial): TGTGCCAGCAGTGAAGGGCTAGCGGGGAGTGAG. Translation: CASSEGLAGSE. The whole CDR3 protein reads CASSEGLAGSEQFF.